These 27 T cell receptor beta chains were all obtained from the same sample, sequenced in a study of T cell repertoires in cytomegalovirus infection. MiXCR was run by TCRdb on the reads, yielding one entry per CDR3 protein. The data show about 100,000 distinct CDR3 sequences, with less than 25% seen just once and about two fifths held by the top ten. Material for sequencing was CD8+ T cells from PBMCs. The receptors come from a human donor in good health (CMV status not recorded). Some clones in this sample may be carry-over from other donors' samples.

The chain employs TRBV11-2 and TRBJ2-7; TRBD2 matches 7 bases. V was clipped by 6 bases and J by 2 bases; unmatched bases: 4. This CDR3 has 13 amino acids. The germline CDR1 and CDR2 sequences are SGHAT and FQNNGV. CDR3 nucleotide sequence: TGTGCCAGCAGGTTCGGGGGGACCTACGAGCAGTACTTC. Translated: CASRFGGTYEQYF.

This chain uses TRBV5-3 with TRBJ2-2; TRBD2 matches 11 bases. TRBV5-3 is identified as an open reading frame with a role that is uncertain. The J segment lost 4 bases and the V segment lost 8 bases, leaving 16 bases of the junction unmatched. CDR3 length: 18 residues. The CDR3, as DNA: TGTGCCAGCAGGCCGGGGGCTAGCGGGGGGACCGGCACCGGGGAGCTGTTTTTT. It codes for CASRPGASGGTGTGELFF.

The chain couples TRBV27 to TRBJ2-1; a possible D gene is TRBD2 (5 bases). Germline CDR1 and CDR2: MNHEY and SMNVEV (reference sequence). V was cut by 1 base and J by 9 bases, with 31 bases left in between. The CDR3 loop spans 20 amino acids. The CDR3 here is CASSLYSPPGESARKGEQFF. CDR3 nucleotides: TGTGCCAGCAGTTTATACTCGCCCCCCGGGGAAAGCGCAAGAAAGGGTGAGCAGTTCTTC.

This clonotype has more than one count but fewer than ten. Here the CDR3 omits its conserved ending phenylalanine or tryptophan, so a read error is the likely source. The DNA is omitted, as the CDR3 cannot be located on it reliably, and the CDR3 follows TCRdb's listing. The rearrangement joins TRBV7-9 to TRBJ2-5. The CDR3 is made up of 11 amino acids, end residues included. In germline, CDR1 is SEHNR, CDR2 FQNEAQ (reference sequence). CDR3: CASSLDHKLYL.

This clonotype was observed many times. The rearrangement joins TRBV11-2 to TRBJ2-7; TRBD2 matches 12 bases. Germline V gene data show CDR1 as SGHAT and CDR2 as FQNNGV. The CDR3 is 14 residues long. Losses at the gene ends were 4 bases for V and 5 bases for J; bases not matched to a gene: 3. This chain's CDR3 is CASSYSSGRDEQYF. In DNA, the CDR3 is TGTGCCAGCAGCTACTCTAGCGGGAGGGACGAGCAGTACTTC.

The gene calls are TRBV19 and TRBJ2-5; 7 bases line up with TRBD1. The germline CDR1 and CDR2 sequences are LNHDA and SQIVND (reference sequence). The CDR3 totals 15 residues. V was pared by 3 bases and J by 2 bases, with 6 bases of the junction left unmatched. The CDR3: CASSIRDSRQETQYF. CDR3 nucleotides: TGTGCCAGTAGTATCCGGGACAGTCGGCAAGAGACCCAGTACTTC.

CDR3 sequence (DNA): TGTGCCAGCCGGGGATCCTACAATGAGCAGTTCTTC. This encodes CASRGSYNEQFF. The chain is built from TRBV2 and TRBJ2-1; D is possibly TRBD2 (5 bases). Germline-derived CDR1 and CDR2 are SNHLY and FYNNEI. The length of the CDR3 is 12 residues. Between the trimmed V and J ends, which lost 8 bases and 1 base, there was a span of 6 bases.

The chain couples TRBV20-1 to TRBJ1-4, with D tentatively TRBD1 (5 bases). The V end lost 6 bases, the J end lost 8 bases, and 19 bases lay between the germline ends. CDR1 is DFQATT and CDR2 is SNEGSKA in the germline V gene (reference sequence). The length of the CDR3 is 14 residues. The CDR3 region has the DNA TGCAGTGCCACACCTGGGGGTTTGTTGGAAAAACTGTTTTTT. Translated: CSATPGGLLEKLFF.

This clonotype showed up just a few times. The chain recombines TRBV6-2 or TRBV6-3 with TRBJ2-3; D may correspond to TRBD1 or TRBD2 (6 bases each). The germline V gene encodes CDR1 MNHEY and CDR2 SVGEGT. CDR3 size: 15 residues. V was shortened by 8 bases and J by 0 bases, with 15 bases between the two germline ends. The CDR3 DNA follows: TGTGCCAGCTCCGGGGGCAGTTACAGCACAGATACGCAGTATTTT. It specifies CASSGGSYSTDTQYF.

This clonotype was counted many times. This sequence joins TRBV7-6 and TRBJ1-6; unclear D gene. Germline V gene data show CDR1 as SGHVS and CDR2 as FNYEAQ. The CDR3 is 14 amino acids. V was trimmed by 1 base and J by 12 bases, leaving 13 bases between them. The CDR3 DNA follows: TGTGCCAGCAGCTTAGAGGTTCGAAGAAAACCCCTCCACTTT. Translation gives CASSLEVRRKPLHF.

V gene TRBV20-1 combines with J gene TRBJ1-5, with 7 nucleotides matching TRBD1. The CDR3 totals 15 residues. Trimming at V came to 4 bases and at J to 2 bases, leaving 8 bases not matched to a gene. The germline gives CDR1 DFQATT, CDR2 SNEGSKA (reference sequence). DNA of the CDR3: TGCAGTGCTAAATACAGGGGCGAGGGCAATCAGCCCCAGCATTTT. This gives the protein CSAKYRGEGNQPQHF.

This clonotype was seen a handful of times. V usage is TRBV15 and J usage is TRBJ2-1; D possibly uses TRBD1 or TRBD2 (5 bases each). Looked up from germline, CDR1 is LNHNV and CDR2 is YYDKDF (reference sequence). The CDR3 has 14 residues. Between the trimmed V and J ends, which lost 4 bases and 6 bases, there was a span of 13 bases. CDR3 nucleotide sequence: TGTGCCACCAGCATCGACGGGGACGGCAATGAGCAGTTCTTC. Its protein is CATSIDGDGNEQFF.

The CDR3 sequence: CASSAAGLDSPLHF. The CDR3 nucleotides read TGCGCCAGCAGTGCCGCGGGGTTGGATTCACCCCTCCACTTT. The chain has TRBV10-1 and TRBJ1-6, with unresolved D. The germline V and J ends were trimmed by 4 bases and 8 bases, with 12 bases remaining between them. Germline V gives CDR1 WNHNN, CDR2 SYGVQD (reference sequence). The CDR3 contains 14 residues.

This chain uses TRBV6-5 with TRBJ1-1; D possibly corresponds to TRBD1 (6 bases). The CDR3 contains 15 residues. V lost 0 bases, J lost 7 bases, and 15 bases lay in between. The V gene's germline CDR1 is MNHEY and CDR2 SVGAGI. This CDR3 is CASSYSSEDSIEAFF. CDR3 nucleotide sequence: TGTGCCAGCAGTTACTCGAGTGAGGACAGCATTGAAGCTTTCTTT.

A few counts support this clonotype. The rearrangement joins TRBV11-2 to TRBJ1-2; 7 bases are a match to TRBD1. The V segment lost 1 base and the J segment 4 bases; nucleotides outside the gene matches: 6. Germline V gene data show CDR1 as SGHAT and CDR2 as FQNNGV. CDR3 size: 15 residues. CDR3 DNA: TGTGCCAGCAGCTTAGGACTACAGGGGATCTATGGCTACACCTTC. It specifies CASSLGLQGIYGYTF.

In this sample, this clonotype turned up a few times. V usage is TRBV29-1 and J usage is TRBJ2-7; D might be TRBD1 (6 bases). This CDR3 has 11 residues. V lost 6 bases and J lost 2, with 8 bases in between. Per the germline V gene, CDR1 is SQVTM and CDR2 is ANQGSEA. CDR3 coding DNA: TGCAGCGTCACAGGGACCTACGAGCAGTACTTC. It yields the protein CSVTGTYEQYF.

This clonotype has a handful of counts. Relative to the germline gene, one junction end is altered; a read error may explain this. The rearrangement links TRBV7-7 to TRBJ2-5; D uncertain. This CDR3 is 15 amino acids long. CDR1 and CDR2 from the germline V gene are SSHAT and FNYEAQ (reference sequence). The CDR3 region has the DNA TGTGCTAGCAGCTTAAGTATGGCTAGCCAAGAGACCCAGTACTTC. This codes for CASSLSMASQETQYF.

This clonotype came up a few times. V usage is TRBV7-2 and J usage is TRBJ1-1; D not certain. The CDR3 sequence is 14 residues long. V shed 0 bases and J shed 6 bases, with 11 bases lying between them. Per germline, CDR1 SGHTA and CDR2 FQGNSA. For the CDR3, the DNA is TGTGCCAGCAGCTTAGCCCCAGCGGGAGCTGAAGCTTTCTTT. It yields the protein CASSLAPAGAEAFF.

The V gene is TRBV7-8, the J gene TRBJ2-7; a possible D gene is TRBD1 (5 bases). The V and J ends lost 5 bases and 6 bases respectively, with 14 bases between them. Germline V CDR1 and CDR2: SGHVS, FQNEAQ. The CDR3 has 13 amino acids. In DNA form, the CDR3 reads TGTGCCAGCAGCCCCTACCAGGGATCCGAGCAGTACTTC. Its translation is CASSPYQGSEQYF. Together with reference TRBV7-8 and TRBJ2-7, the CDR3 gives the full variable domain: GAGVSQSPRYKVAKRGQDVALRCDPISGHVSLFWYQQALGQGPEFLTYFQNEAQLDKSGLPSDRFFAERPEGSVSTLKIQRTQQEDSAVYLCASSPYQGSEQYFGPGTRLTVT.

This clonotype was picked up a small number of times. This chain uses TRBV2 with TRBJ1-1; D not certain. CDR1 and CDR2 (germline): SNHLY, FYNNEI. V lost 4 bases to trimming and J lost 4 bases, with 7 bases between them. The CDR3 totals 12 residues. CDR3 sequence: CASSVESTEAFF. The CDR3 DNA follows: TGTGCCAGCAGTGTGGAGAGCACTGAAGCTTTCTTT.

A few counts support this clonotype. The V gene is TRBV27, the J gene TRBJ1-6; D is possibly TRBD1 (5 bases). This CDR3 is 14 amino acids long. V was pared by 8 bases and J by 7 bases, with 15 bases between. Germline CDR1 and CDR2: MNHEY and SMNVEV (reference sequence). CDR3 region: CASLGLQHNSPLHF. CDR3 nucleotide sequence: TGTGCCAGCTTGGGACTCCAGCACAATTCACCCCTCCACTTT.

Comment on this clonotype: The conserved phenylalanine or tryptophan normally closing the CDR3 is absent here, so this likely arose from a read error. CDR3 bases: TGCGCCAGCAGCTTGGGACAGGAAGCTTTCTCT. As protein: CASSLGQEAFS. The rearrangement joins TRBV5-1 to TRBJ1-1, with D maybe TRBD1 (5 bases). The germline V gene has CDR1 SGHRS and CDR2 YFSETQ. The V and J ends lost 0 bases and 8 bases respectively, with 5 bases between them. The CDR3 loop spans 11 amino acids.

V is TRBV5-4 and J is TRBJ1-1, with D hard to call. The CDR3 is 16 residues long. V shed 4 bases and J shed 1 base, with 17 bases lying between them. Per germline, CDR1 SGHNT and CDR2 YYREEE (reference sequence). CDR3 amino acids: CASSRATGVGNTEAFF. The DNA of the CDR3 is TGTGCCAGCAGCCGAGCAACCGGGGTAGGGAACACTGAAGCTTTCTTT.

This chain joins TRBV20-1 and TRBJ2-7, with D perhaps TRBD2 (5 bases). CDR3 size: 12 residues. Germline V gene sequence: CDR1 DFQATT, CDR2 SNEGSKA (reference sequence). Trimming removed 3 bases at V and 3 bases at J, with 9 bases between. CDR3 sequence: CSARRDLYEQYF. Written as DNA, the CDR3 is TGCAGTGCTAGGAGGGATCTCTACGAGCAGTACTTC.

The chain joins TRBV13 to TRBJ2-1; TRBD2 matches at 7 bases. CDR3 length: 13 amino acids. With V trimmed by 5 bases and J by 9 bases, 7 bases remained unmatched. Germline V gene sequence: CDR1 PRHDT, CDR2 FYEKMQ (reference sequence). For the CDR3, the DNA is TGTGCCAGCAGCCCAGGGAGGGGAGGTGAGCAGTTCTTC. It encodes CASSPGRGGEQFF.

In its sample, this clonotype was seen once. The chain has TRBV4-1 and TRBJ1-1; D gene ambiguous. V lost 3 bases, J lost 6 bases, and 5 bases lay in between. This CDR3 contains 11 residues. Germline-derived CDR1 and CDR2 are MGHRA and YSYEKL. The CDR3 protein is CASSQGPEAFF. CDR3 DNA: TGCGCCAGCAGCCAGGGCCCTGAAGCTTTCTTT.

This clonotype was recorded many times. This chain uses TRBV7-2 with TRBJ2-3, with no clear D. CDR3 length equals 16 residues. Trimming left V 1 base short and J 0 bases short, with 11 bases between. Germline CDR1 and CDR2: SGHTA and FQGNSA. This CDR3 is CASSLEKRLSTDTQYF. In nucleotides, the CDR3 is TGTGCCAGCAGCTTAGAAAAAAGGCTCAGCACAGATACGCAGTATTTT.